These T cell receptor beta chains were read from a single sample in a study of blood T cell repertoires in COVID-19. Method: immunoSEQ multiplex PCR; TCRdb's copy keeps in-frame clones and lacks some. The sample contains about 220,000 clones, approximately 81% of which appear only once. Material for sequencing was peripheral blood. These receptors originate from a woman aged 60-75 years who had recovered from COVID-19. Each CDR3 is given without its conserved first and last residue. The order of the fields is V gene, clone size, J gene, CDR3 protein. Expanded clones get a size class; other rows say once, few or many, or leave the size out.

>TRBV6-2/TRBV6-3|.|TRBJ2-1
ASSRTSGGVEF
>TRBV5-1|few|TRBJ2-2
ASSLEAGLNTGELF
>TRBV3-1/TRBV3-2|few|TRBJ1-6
ASSQQGSNSPLH
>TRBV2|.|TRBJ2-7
ASSELGQGRYEQY
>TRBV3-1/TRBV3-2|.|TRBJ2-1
ASSRGGTSRNEQF
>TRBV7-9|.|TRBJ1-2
ATTSRDREPNYGYT
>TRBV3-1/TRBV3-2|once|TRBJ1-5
ASSQLGQPQH
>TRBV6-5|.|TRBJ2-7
ATRRDTRYEQY
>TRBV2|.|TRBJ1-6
ASSAGTGHNSPLH
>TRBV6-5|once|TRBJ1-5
ASSYTGGRDQPQH
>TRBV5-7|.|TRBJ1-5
ASSLVLSLGSRPQH
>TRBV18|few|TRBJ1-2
ASSPQGTGRGGYT
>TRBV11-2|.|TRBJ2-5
ASSSDRLAGFQETQY
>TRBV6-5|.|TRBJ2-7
ASSYSIGRTYEQY
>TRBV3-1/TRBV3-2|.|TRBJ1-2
ASSLLQPLIYGYT
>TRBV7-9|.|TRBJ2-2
ASSPPVTGELF